This entry concerns a single T cell receptor beta chain. In the source study's methods: Estimates of nucleated cell counts were drawn from the amplification of reference gene primers. The repertoire was sequenced with immunoSEQ multiplex PCR; TCRdb's copy has only in-frame clones and lacks some. The V and J calls and the clone size are those of that table, but D and trimming were determined from the DNA. The sample yields roughly 230,000 clones, over 75% seen once. These data belong to a study of blood T cell repertoires in COVID-19. Study overall: The study drew acute and convalescent COVID-19 samples from the United States, Italy and Spain. In each case, the material was cDNA or gDNA derived from T cells, B-cell-depleted T cells, or PBMCs.

The V and J ends lost 3 bases and 3 bases respectively, with 13 bases between them. The CDR3 consists of 14 residues. Per the germline V gene, CDR1 is SGDLS and CDR2 is YYNGEE. Material: peripheral blood. The chain has TRBV9 and TRBJ2-7, with D possibly TRBD2 on 5 matching bases. This receptor was obtained from a human donor in a cohort sampled during active COVID-19. The CDR3 nucleotides read TGTGCCAGCAGCGGATCAGGACGGGGCTACGAGCAGTACTTC. As protein: CASSGSGRGYEQYF.